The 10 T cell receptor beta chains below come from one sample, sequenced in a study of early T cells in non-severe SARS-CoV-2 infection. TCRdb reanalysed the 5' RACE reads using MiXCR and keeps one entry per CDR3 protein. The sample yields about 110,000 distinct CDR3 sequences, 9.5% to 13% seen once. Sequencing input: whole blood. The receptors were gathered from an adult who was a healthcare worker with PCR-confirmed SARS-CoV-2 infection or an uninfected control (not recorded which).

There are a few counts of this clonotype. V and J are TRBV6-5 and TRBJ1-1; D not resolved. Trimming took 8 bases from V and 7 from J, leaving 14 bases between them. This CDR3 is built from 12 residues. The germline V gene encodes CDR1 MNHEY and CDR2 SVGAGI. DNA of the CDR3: TGTGCCAGCCGCTCCCTCAGGCATGAAGCTTTCTTT. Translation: CASRSLRHEAFF.

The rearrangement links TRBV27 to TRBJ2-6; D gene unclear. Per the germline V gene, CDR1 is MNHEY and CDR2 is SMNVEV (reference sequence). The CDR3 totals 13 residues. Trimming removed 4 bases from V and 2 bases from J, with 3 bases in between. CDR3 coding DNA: TGTGCCAGCAGTTGGGCTGGGGCCAACGTCCTGACTTTC. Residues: CASSWAGANVLTF.

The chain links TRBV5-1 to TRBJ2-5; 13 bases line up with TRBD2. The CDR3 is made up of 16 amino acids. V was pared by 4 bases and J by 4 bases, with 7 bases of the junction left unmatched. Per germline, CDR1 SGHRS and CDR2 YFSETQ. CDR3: CASSKLAGGPTETQYF. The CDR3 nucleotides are TGCGCCAGCAGCAAACTAGCGGGAGGGCCCACAGAGACCCAGTACTTC.

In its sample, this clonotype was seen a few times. The CDR3 nucleotides read TGTGCCAGTAGTCCTACTAGCGACCACTACGAGCAGTACTTC. Translating it yields CASSPTSDHYEQYF. The chain recombines TRBV19 with TRBJ2-7, with 7 bases identical to TRBD2. The CDR3 has 14 residues. V shed 5 bases, J shed 3 bases, and the junction held 7 bases outside the gene matches. Germline loops: CDR1 LNHDA, CDR2 SQIVND (reference sequence).

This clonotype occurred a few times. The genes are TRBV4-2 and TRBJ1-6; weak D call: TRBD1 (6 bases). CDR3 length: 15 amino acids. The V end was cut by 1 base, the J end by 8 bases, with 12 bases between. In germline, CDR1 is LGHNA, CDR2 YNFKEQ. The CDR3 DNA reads TGTGCCAGCAGCCAAGGGGGGCGCGTGGATTCACCCCTCCACTTT. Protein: CASSQGGRVDSPLHF.

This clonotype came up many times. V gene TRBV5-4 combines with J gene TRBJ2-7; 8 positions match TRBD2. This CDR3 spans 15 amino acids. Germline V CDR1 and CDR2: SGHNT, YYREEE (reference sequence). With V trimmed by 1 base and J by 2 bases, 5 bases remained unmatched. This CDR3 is CASSLPAGGAYEQYF. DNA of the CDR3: TGTGCCAGCAGCTTGCCCGCGGGGGGCGCCTACGAGCAGTACTTC.

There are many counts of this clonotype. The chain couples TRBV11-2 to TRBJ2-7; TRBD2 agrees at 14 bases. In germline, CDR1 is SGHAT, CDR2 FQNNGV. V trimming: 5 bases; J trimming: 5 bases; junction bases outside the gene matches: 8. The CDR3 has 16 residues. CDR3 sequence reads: CASSQTSGRALDEQYF. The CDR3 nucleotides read TGTGCCAGCAGCCAGACTAGCGGGAGGGCGTTAGACGAGCAGTACTTC. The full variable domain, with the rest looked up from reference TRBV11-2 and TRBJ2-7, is EAGVAQSPRYKIIEKRQSVAFWCNPISGHATLYWYQQILGQGPKLLIQFQNNGVVDDSQLPKDRFSAERLKGVDSTLKIQPAKLEDSAVYLCASSQTSGRALDEQYFGPGTRLTVT.

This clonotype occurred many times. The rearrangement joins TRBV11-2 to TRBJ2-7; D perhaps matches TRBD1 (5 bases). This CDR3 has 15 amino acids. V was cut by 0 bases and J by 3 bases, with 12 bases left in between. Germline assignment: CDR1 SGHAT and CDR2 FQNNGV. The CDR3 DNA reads TGTGCCAGCAGCTTAGACCCCCAGGGTCACTACGAGCAGTACTTC. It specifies CASSLDPQGHYEQYF.

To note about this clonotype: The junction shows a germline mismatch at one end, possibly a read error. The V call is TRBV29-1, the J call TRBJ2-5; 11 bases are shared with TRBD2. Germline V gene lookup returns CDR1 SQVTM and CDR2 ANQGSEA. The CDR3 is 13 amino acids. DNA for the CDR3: TGCAGCGCTGAACTAGCGGGAGAAGAGACCCAGTACTTC. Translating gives CSAELAGEETQYF.

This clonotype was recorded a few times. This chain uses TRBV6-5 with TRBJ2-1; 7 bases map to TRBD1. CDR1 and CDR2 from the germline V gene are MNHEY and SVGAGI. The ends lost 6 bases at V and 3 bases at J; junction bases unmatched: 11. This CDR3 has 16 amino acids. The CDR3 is CASSPRTGPDYNEQFF. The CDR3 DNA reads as TGTGCCAGCAGCCCACGGACAGGCCCCGACTACAATGAGCAGTTCTTC.